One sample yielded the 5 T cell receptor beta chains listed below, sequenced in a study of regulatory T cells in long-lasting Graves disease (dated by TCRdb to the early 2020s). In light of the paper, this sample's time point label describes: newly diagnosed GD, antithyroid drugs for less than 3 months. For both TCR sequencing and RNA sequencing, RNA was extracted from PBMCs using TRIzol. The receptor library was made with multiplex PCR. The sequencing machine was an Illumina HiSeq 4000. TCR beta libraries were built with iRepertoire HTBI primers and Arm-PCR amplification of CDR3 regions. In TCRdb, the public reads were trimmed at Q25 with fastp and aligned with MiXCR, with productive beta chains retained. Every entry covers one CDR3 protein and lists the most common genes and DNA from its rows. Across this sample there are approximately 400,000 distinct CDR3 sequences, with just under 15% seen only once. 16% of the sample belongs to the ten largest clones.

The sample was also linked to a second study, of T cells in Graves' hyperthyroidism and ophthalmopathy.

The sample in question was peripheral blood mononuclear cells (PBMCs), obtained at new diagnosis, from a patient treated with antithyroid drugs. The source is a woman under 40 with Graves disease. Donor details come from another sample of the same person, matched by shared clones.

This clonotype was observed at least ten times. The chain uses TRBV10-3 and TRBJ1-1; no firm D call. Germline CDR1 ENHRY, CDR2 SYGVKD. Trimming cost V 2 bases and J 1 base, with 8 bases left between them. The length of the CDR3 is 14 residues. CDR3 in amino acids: CAISERPENTEAFF. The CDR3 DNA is TGTGCCATCAGTGAGAGGCCGGAGAACACTGAAGCTTTCTTT.

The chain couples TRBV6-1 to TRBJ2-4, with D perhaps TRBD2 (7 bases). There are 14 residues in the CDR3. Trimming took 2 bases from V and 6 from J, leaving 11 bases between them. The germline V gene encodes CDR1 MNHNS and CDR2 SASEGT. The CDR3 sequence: CASSERGGGNIQYF. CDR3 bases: TGTGCCAGCAGTGAAAGGGGGGGGGGAAACATTCAGTACTTC.

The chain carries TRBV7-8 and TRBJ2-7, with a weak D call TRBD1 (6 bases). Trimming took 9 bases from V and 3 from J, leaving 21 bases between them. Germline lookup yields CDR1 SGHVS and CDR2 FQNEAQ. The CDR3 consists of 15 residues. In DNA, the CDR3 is TGTGCCAGTTCCGGACAGCCCGGAGGAAACTACGAGCAGTACTTC. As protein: CASSGQPGGNYEQYF. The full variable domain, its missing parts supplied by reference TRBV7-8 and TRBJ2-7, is GAGVSQSPRYKVAKRGQDVALRCDPISGHVSLFWYQQALGQGPEFLTYFQNEAQLDKSGLPSDRFFAERPEGSVSTLKIQRTQQEDSAVYLCASSGQPGGNYEQYFGPGTRLTVT.

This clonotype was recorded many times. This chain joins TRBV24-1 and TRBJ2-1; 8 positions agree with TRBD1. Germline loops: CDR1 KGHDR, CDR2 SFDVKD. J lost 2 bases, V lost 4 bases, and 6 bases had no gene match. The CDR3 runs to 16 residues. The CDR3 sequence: CATSEATGEAYNEQFF. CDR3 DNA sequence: TGTGCCACCAGTGAAGCGACAGGGGAGGCCTACAATGAGCAGTTCTTC.

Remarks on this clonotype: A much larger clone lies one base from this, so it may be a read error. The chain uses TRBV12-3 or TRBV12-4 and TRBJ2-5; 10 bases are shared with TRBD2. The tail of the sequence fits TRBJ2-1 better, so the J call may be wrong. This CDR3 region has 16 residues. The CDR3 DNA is TGTGCCAGCAGCCCGACTAGCGGGTGGTACCAAGAGACCCAGTTCTTC. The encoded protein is CASSPTSGWYQETQFF.